Below are 6 T cell receptor beta chains sequenced from a single sample in a study of chemoradiotherapy in HPV16-positive cancers. Data came from immunoSEQ multiplex PCR; TCRdb stores just in-frame clones and leaves some out. The table lists over 10,000 clones, 89% of them singletons, with 20% to 25% in the top ten. The source material was blood, sampled from a patient who underwent chemoradiotherapy. Source of these receptors: a human donor with HPV-associated anogenital cancer.

With regard to this clone: This same CDR3 is encoded by further DNA sequences in the sample. The chain couples TRBV10-3 to TRBJ2-1; a possible D gene is TRBD2 (5 bases). Per germline, CDR1 ENHRY and CDR2 SYGVKD. The CDR3 covers 11 residues. The germline V and J ends were trimmed by 4 bases and 7 bases, with 5 bases remaining between them. CDR3 in amino acids: CAISAGNEQFF. CDR3 DNA sequence: TGTGCCATCAGTGCGGGGAATGAGCAGTTCTTC.

For the CDR3, the DNA is TGTGCCAGCAGCTTCGGGGTACAGAACTATGGCTACACCTTC. Its protein is CASSFGVQNYGYTF. The V and J genes are TRBV7-9 and TRBJ1-2; no clear D. Per the germline V gene, CDR1 is SEHNR and CDR2 is FQNEAQ (reference sequence). CDR3 size: 14 residues. The ends were cut back, 3 bases at V and 2 bases at J, with 10 bases in the middle.

This clone occurred once. The chain has TRBV10-3 and TRBJ2-3; D possibly corresponds to TRBD2 (6 bases). V lost 8 bases and J lost 4, with 13 bases in between. Germline values: CDR1 ENHRY, CDR2 SYGVKD. CDR3 size: 13 residues. CDR3 nucleotides: TGTGCCATCTCGAAGGAGGGACCAGATACGCAGTATTTT. Its protein product is CAISKEGPDTQYF.

The CDR3 DNA reads TGTGCCAGCAGTTTACTAGGGACAAAAGCTTTCTTT. It codes for CASSLLGTKAFF. The V gene is TRBV28, the J gene TRBJ1-1, with D possibly TRBD1 on 6 matching bases. Germline loops: CDR1 MDHEN, CDR2 SYDVKM. CDR3 size: 12 residues. V gave up 2 bases and J gave up 9 bases, with 10 bases separating them.

J is TRBJ2-7 and V is TRBV7-9; the match to TRBD1 covers 8 bases. The CDR3 has 13 residues. Germline CDR1 is SEHNR and CDR2 is FQNEAQ (reference sequence). V was pared by 8 bases and J by 2 bases, with 5 bases of the junction left unmatched. CDR3 loop: CASHGTGAYEQYF. The CDR3 DNA reads TGTGCCAGCCACGGGACAGGAGCCTACGAGCAGTACTTC.

The chain combines TRBV9 with TRBJ2-3, with a possible D match to TRBD2 (6 bases). V was clipped by 4 bases and J by 0 bases, with 12 bases between them. The CDR3 runs to 15 residues. Per germline, CDR1 SGDLS and CDR2 YYNGEE. For the CDR3, the DNA is TGTGCCAGCAGCTCCTCTAGCGAAAGCACAGATACGCAGTATTTT. It yields the protein CASSSSSESTDTQYF.